One T cell receptor (beta chain) is described in this entry. Its target antigen remains unknown. No much larger clonotype is one base removed from it; base qualities were not supplied. The data originate from a study of blood T cell repertoires in COVID-19 (dated by TCRdb to the early 2020s). Regarding the study in general: Collaborator samples came from the United States, Italy and Spain and covered acute and convalescent phases of COVID-19. The material from the prospective study consisted of cDNA or gDNA derived from T cells, B-cell-depleted T cells, or PBMCs. The dataset comprised deeply sampled blood TCRbeta repertoires from subjects exposed to, actively infected with, or recovered from COVID-19. The repertoires were made available in a free public database intended to serve as a resource for research on the immune response to SARS-CoV-2. The samples were drawn from two sources: the first 160 participants of the ongoing ImmuneRACE study, and over 1,000 subjects contributed by 6 global collaborators. A de-identified subject ID, COVID-19 status, age in years and sex were almost always included in the sample metadata. Where available, HLA class I and class II types were obtained from metadata supplied by the sample provider rather than from assay-based typing.

The immunoSEQ Assay, a bias-controlled multiplex PCR, was used to amplify TCRbeta CDR3 regions from genomic DNA. Regarding the original processing steps: The number of nucleated cells in each sample was estimated from the amplification of reference gene primers within the assay. To quantify the absolute abundance of each unique TCRbeta CDR3 rearrangement, sequence reads were collapsed and filtered. For each sample, productive Simpson clonality was calculated as the square root of Simpson's diversity index over productive rearrangements. TCRdb limited this immuneACCESS table to in-frame rearrangements with V and J called. A share of clones is missing; checked studies link under half to unresolved V genes, and the rest is unexplained. That table supplies the V and J calls and clone size; D and trimming were determined from the DNA. This sample lists just over 150,000 clones; approximately 82% were detected once. The ten largest clones add up to about 8.9% of the sample.

The collaborating institutions used their own protocols to collect whole blood in K2EDTA tubes. For TCRbeta analysis, collaborators shipped samples as frozen whole blood, isolated PBMCs, or DNA extracted from either of those sample types. Study-wide conclusions, independent of this receptor: Clinical and demographic metadata were provided uncurated, with the amount varying by source and participant.

The junction carries 12 bases between V and J, which are trimmed by 1 base and 6 bases respectively. Reading from cysteine to phenylalanine, the CDR3 counts 15 amino acids. Only the CDR3 part of the read is kept: 45 bases, read in frame from the first base. The germline V gene specifies LGHNA as CDR1 and YSLEER as CDR2. The receptor chain draws on TRBV4-3 and TRBJ2-2; 6 matching bases give a weak D call of TRBD1. The TCR originated in a woman between 45 and 60 years old with acute or convalescent COVID-19. Input material: peripheral blood. The CDR3: CASSQGLGQSGELFF. The nucleotide sequence reads as follows: TGCGCCAGCAGCCAAGGTCTTGGACAGTCCGGGGAGCTGTTTTTT.